The rows below give T cell receptor beta chains drawn from one sample of a study of human T cells and chemical hapten exposure. TCRdb re-derived calls from the RACE reads in MiXCR, one entry per CDR3 protein. The sample has more than 70,000 distinct CDR3 sequences, over 6.5% seen once. The sequencing here drew on whole blood, taken in connection with sensitization to the hapten diphenylcyclopropenone (DPC). These TCRs come from a middle-aged man with alopecia areata. Some clones in this sample may be carry-over from other donors' samples. CDR3s include the opening cysteine and the closing phenylalanine or tryptophan. A D gene is named only where the DNA matches it firmly. Clone size is shown for a subset of rows, as once, few, many or a class of expanded clone.

>TRBJ1-1|TRBV7-6|NA|14|NA
CASSSQGRGTEAFF
TGTGCCAGCAGCTCACAGGGAAGGGGAACTGAAGCTTTCTTT
>TRBJ2-5|TRBV9|TRBD1|14|NA
CASSVRGTEETQYF
TGTGCCAGCAGCGTGAGAGGGACAGAAGAGACCCAGTACTTC
>TRBJ2-2|TRBV7-9|NA|16|few
CASSLDRPSNTGELFF
TGTGCCAGCAGTCTTGACAGGCCCTCGAACACCGGGGAGCTGTTTTTT
>TRBJ2-1|TRBV11-3|TRBD2|15|NA
CASSLGLAGTNEQFF
TGTGCCAGCAGCTTAGGCCTAGCGGGAACCAATGAGCAGTTCTTC
>TRBJ1-3|TRBV14|NA|13|many
CASRQGAGNTIYF
TGTGCCAGCAGACAGGGTGCTGGAAACACCATATATTTT
>TRBJ2-3|TRBV12-3/TRBV12-4|NA|16|many
CASSFASVMGADTQYF
TGTGCCAGCAGTTTTGCTAGCGTGATGGGTGCAGATACGCAGTATTTT
>TRBJ1-2|TRBV29-1|NA|14|NA
CSVELQEEDYGYTF
TGCAGCGTTGAATTGCAGGAGGAAGACTATGGCTACACCTTC
>TRBJ2-2|TRBV5-6|NA|15|few
CASSVGLLDGGELFF
TGTGCCAGCAGCGTGGGACTGCTTGATGGCGGGGAGCTGTTTTTT
>TRBJ2-7|TRBV7-8|NA|12|NA
CASSSSSYEQYF
TGTGCCAGCAGCTCCAGCTCCTACGAGCAGTACTTC
>TRBJ2-5|TRBV7-2|TRBD2|14|many
CASSFETSAETQYF
TGTGCCAGCAGCTTCGAGACTAGCGCGGAGACCCAGTACTTC
>TRBJ2-3|TRBV20-1|NA|14|many
CSARHAQRTDTQYF
TGCAGTGCTAGACATGCCCAACGGACAGATACGCAGTATTTT
>TRBJ2-1|TRBV20-1|TRBD2|16|few
CSARETQLLAGLQQFF
TGCAGTGCTAGAGAAACCCAGCTACTAGCGGGCCTCCAGCAGTTCTTC
>TRBJ1-2|TRBV19|NA|14|many
CASGPGGDLHGYTF
TGTGCCAGCGGACCAGGAGGGGACCTACATGGCTACACCTTC
>TRBJ1-1|TRBV29-1|TRBD1|14|NA
CSVWGDRGNTEAFF
TGCAGCGTTTGGGGGGACAGGGGAAACACTGAAGCTTTCTTT
>TRBJ2-5|TRBV19|TRBD1|15|NA
CATAQGQGLQETQYF
TGTGCCACTGCACAGGGGCAGGGGCTTCAAGAGACCCAGTACTTC
>TRBJ1-3|TRBV20-1|NA|14|many
CSARRQATGNTIYF
TGCAGTGCTAGACGACAGGCGACGGGAAACACCATATATTTT
>TRBJ2-2|TRBV29-1|NA|13|few
CSVGGRATGELFF
TGCAGCGTTGGGGGCAGAGCCACCGGGGAGCTGTTTTTT
>TRBJ1-1|TRBV7-3|NA|13|few
CASSPAVNTEAFF
TGTGCCAGCAGCCCGGCGGTGAACACTGAAGCTTTCTTT
>TRBJ2-7|TRBV7-9|TRBD2|16|NA
CASSPLSGLERDEQYF
TGTGCCAGCAGCCCACTTTCGGGACTAGAACGTGACGAGCAGTACTTC
>TRBJ2-5|TRBV5-5|NA|14|few
CASTPQSHQETQYF
TGTGCCAGCACCCCCCAATCCCACCAAGAGACCCAGTACTTC
>TRBJ1-2|TRBV28|NA|17|many
CASSPAVGGTNNYGYTF
TGTGCCAGCAGTCCGGCGGTAGGGGGGACAAATAACTATGGCTACACCTTC
>TRBJ2-1|TRBV7-2|NA|18|few
CASSLPSYWRSYYNEQFF
TGTGCCAGCAGCTTACCCTCCTACTGGCGGAGTTACTACAATGAGCAGTTCTTC
>TRBJ2-5|TRBV7-2|NA|13|many
CASSFRVEETQYF
TGTGCCAGCAGTTTCCGGGTCGAAGAGACCCAGTACTTC
>TRBJ2-7|TRBV20-1|TRBD2|16|NA
CSAPGLAGPATYEQYF
TGCAGTGCTCCGGGACTAGCGGGTCCTGCCACCTACGAGCAGTACTTC
>TRBJ2-7|TRBV2|TRBD1|14|few
CASSAPGQGNEQYF
TGTGCCAGCAGTGCCCCGGGACAGGGGAACGAGCAGTACTTC
>TRBJ1-4|TRBV5-4|TRBD1|15|NA
CASSSGQGEDEKLFF
TGTGCCAGCAGCTCCGGACAGGGGGAGGACGAAAAACTGTTTTTT
>TRBJ1-1|TRBV6-1|TRBD1|14|few
CASSLDRADTEAFF
TGTGCCAGCAGCCTGGACAGGGCGGACACTGAAGCTTTCTTT
>TRBJ1-2|TRBV6-5|NA|16|NA
CASKTPRVAGEHGYTF
TGTGCCAGCAAGACACCCCGGGTGGCAGGGGAACATGGCTACACCTTC
>TRBJ2-5|TRBV7-6|NA|16|few
CASSSGLGSLPGPIDF
TGTGCCAGCAGCTCCGGGCTAGGATCCCTCCCAGGTCCCATAGACTTC
>TRBJ2-3|TRBV19|TRBD1|15|few
CASSIPDRWGDTQYF
TGTGCCAGTAGTATACCGGACAGGTGGGGAGATACGCAGTATTTT
>TRBJ2-2|TRBV6-2/TRBV6-3|NA|13|NA
CASRDTSSGELFF
TGTGCCAGCAGGGACACTAGCTCCGGGGAGCTGTTTTTT
>TRBJ2-1|TRBV4-2|TRBD2|16|few
CASSQEIAGGPNEQFF
TGTGCCAGCAGCCAAGAAATAGCGGGAGGGCCCAATGAGCAGTTCTTC
>TRBJ2-3|TRBV6-1|TRBD2|19|few
CASSDRTSGRIDVSDTQYF
TGTGCCAGCAGTGATAGGACTAGCGGGAGAATTGATGTCTCAGATACGCAGTATTTT
>TRBJ2-6|TRBV27|NA|16|many
CASSFGQLSGANVLTF
TGTGCCAGCAGTTTTGGACAGCTCTCTGGGGCCAACGTCCTGACTTTC
>TRBJ2-3|TRBV29-1|NA|11|NA
CSVSWGDTQYF
TGCAGCGTGTCGTGGGGAGATACGCAGTATTTT
>TRBJ1-5|TRBV5-1|NA|14|NA
CASSLGFGLQPQHF
TGCGCCAGCAGCTTGGGGTTCGGGTTGCAGCCCCAGCATTTT
>TRBJ2-4|TRBV13|TRBD1|19|many
CASSQNYRGPTESKNIQYF
TGTGCCAGCAGCCAAAATTACAGGGGGCCCACCGAATCCAAAAACATTCAGTACTTC
>TRBJ2-7|TRBV25-1|NA|14|many
CASSESRNSYEQYF
TGTGCCAGCAGTGAATCAAGGAACTCCTACGAGCAGTACTTC
>TRBJ2-7|TRBV28|TRBD1|15|NA
CASSPTGGYTYEQYF
TGTGCCAGCAGTCCAACAGGGGGCTATACCTACGAGCAGTACTTC
>TRBJ2-4|TRBV29-1|TRBD1|13|NA
CSTSDRVQNIQYF
TGCAGCACCTCGGACAGGGTCCAAAACATTCAGTACTTC
>TRBJ2-3|TRBV4-1|TRBD2|17|NA
CASSQDPPGLVTDTQYF
TGCGCCAGCAGCCAAGACCCGCCGGGACTAGTGACAGATACGCAGTATTTT
>TRBJ2-2|TRBV4-1|NA|16|many
CASSQERQANTGELFF
TGCGCCAGCAGCCAAGAAAGACAGGCGAACACCGGGGAGCTGTTTTTT
>TRBJ2-3|TRBV29-1|NA|14|many
CSVESQGRMDTQYF
TGCAGCGTTGAGAGCCAGGGGAGGATGGATACGCAGTATTTT
>TRBJ2-2|TRBV29-1|TRBD2|14|many
CSGTSGSDTGELFF
TGCAGCGGAACTAGCGGGAGCGACACCGGGGAGCTGTTTTTT
>TRBJ2-1|TRBV10-3|TRBD2|18|NA
CAISEFASGSESYNEQFF
TGTGCCATCAGTGAGTTCGCTAGCGGGAGCGAATCCTACAATGAGCAGTTCTTC
>TRBJ2-7|TRBV29-1|NA|15|many
CSVEVGGWRSLEQYF
TGCAGCGTTGAAGTTGGGGGGTGGCGGAGTCTGGAGCAGTACTTC
>TRBJ2-1|TRBV12-5|NA|13|NA
CASGPRDNERQFF
TGTGCTAGTGGTCCGCGGGACAACGAGAGGCAGTTCTTC
>TRBJ2-1|TRBV5-5|TRBD2|16|many
CASSLQGLAGVDEQFF
TGTGCCAGCAGCTTACAGGGACTAGCGGGAGTGGATGAGCAGTTCTTC
>TRBJ2-6|TRBV6-5|NA|17|many
CASNPGAGSSGANVLTF
TGTGCCAGCAATCCTGGGGCGGGGAGCTCTGGGGCCAACGTCCTGACTTTC
>TRBJ2-6|TRBV29-1|NA|15|few
CSVEGPSLGANVLTF
TGCAGCGTTGAAGGTCCCTCCCTCGGGGCCAACGTCCTGACTTTC
>TRBJ1-2|TRBV27|NA|13|NA
CASRRTGNYGNTF
TGTGCCAGCAGGAGAACAGGGAACTATGGCAACACCTTC
>TRBJ2-3|TRBV19|NA|14|few
CASNGAGSTDTQYF
TGTGCCAGTAATGGGGCGGGAAGCACAGATACGCAGTATTTT
>TRBJ2-1|TRBV9|NA|16|many
CASSVAPGGIYNEQFF
TGTGCCAGCAGCGTCGCCCCTGGGGGGATCTACAATGAGCAGTTCTTC
>TRBJ2-5|TRBV7-2|NA|13|many
CASSPDIGETQYF
TGTGCCAGCAGCCCCGACATTGGGGAGACCCAGTACTTC
>TRBJ2-6|TRBV6-6|NA|13|few
CASGGSGANVLTF
TGTGCCAGCGGAGGCTCTGGGGCCAACGTCCTGACTTTC
>TRBJ2-1|TRBV9|NA|15|once
CASSVDLASYNEQFF
TGTGCCAGCAGCGTAGATCTGGCCTCCTACAATGAGCAGTTCTTC
>TRBJ1-1|TRBV20-1|TRBD1|14|many
CSARVRTGNTEAFF
TGCAGTGCTAGGGTCCGGACAGGGAACACTGAAGCTTTCTTT
>TRBJ1-1|TRBV29-1|NA|11|many
CSPQGDAEAFF
TGCAGCCCCCAGGGCGATGCTGAAGCTTTCTTT
>TRBJ2-3|TRBV7-6|TRBD2|16|NA
CASSLGLAKNTDTQYF
TGTGCCAGCAGCTTGGGACTAGCGAAAAACACAGATACGCAGTATTTT